This TCR beta chain was identified during a study of OX40 agonist ivuxolimab in advanced cancers. Assay: immunoSEQ multiplex PCR; the TCRdb copy retains only in-frame clones and omits some. The table has 15,000 or so clones, 75% to 85% seen once; the top ten hold 35% to 40%. This clone has just a few counts. The CDR3 covers 15 residues. V lost 1 base, J lost 0 bases, and 9 bases lay in between. The germline CDR1 and CDR2 sequences are SNHLY and FYNNEI. The material sequenced was CD4+ or CD8+ T cells sorted from blood, taken in a trial of the OX40 agonist ivuxolimab. The clonotype originates from an adult with an advanced solid tumor such as melanoma, head and neck, liver or kidney cancer. The V call is TRBV2, the J call TRBJ1-1; D uncertain. The CDR3 here is CASSEGLGLNTEAFF. The CDR3 coding sequence is TGTGCCAGCAGTGAAGGACTCGGGTTGAACACTGAAGCTTTCTTT.